What follows is one T cell receptor (beta chain) and its context. Its antigen is still unknown. Trimming shortened V by 5 bases and J by 0 bases, and 14 bases separated the two germline ends. The CDR3 runs to 15 residues. Germline CDR1 is SGHTA and CDR2 is FQGNSA. Preparation of the TCRbeta library was carried out with unique molecular identifiers. Via MiXCR, TCRdb re-called the PCR reads, giving one row per CDR3 protein. The sample has around 200,000 distinct CDR3 sequences; over 15% are singletons. These data belong to a study of T-cell reconstitution after alpha-beta-depleted transplantation in children. Broader study findings: Elevated TCRbeta diversity at day 60 was traced, in some patients, to surviving recipient T cells and thymic progenitors. Newly generated T cells supplied most T-cell counts and diversity one year post-transplant. Reportedly, only several hundred clones from non-depleted graft cells drove alpha-beta T-cell counts at about two months.

This material consisted of PBMCs, mostly from graft donor cells, taken 360 days after TCRalphabeta/CD19-depleted stem cell transplant. This receptor was taken from a male patient aged 2 to 10 who had a stem cell transplant for acute lymphoblastic leukemia, so the T cells may come from the graft donor. The chain employs TRBV7-2 and TRBJ2-7, with D possibly matching TRBD2 (5 bases). In DNA, the CDR3 is TGTGCCAGCAGCCCTCTGTGGGGAGTCTCCTACGAGCAGTACTTC. Translated, it gives CASSPLWGVSYEQYF.